What follows are 21 T cell receptor beta chains derived from one specimen sequenced in a study of regulatory T cells in long-lasting Graves disease. The time point is: persistent/refractory GD, antithyroid drugs over 5 years with positive TRAb. There was RNA extracted from PBMCs, and the TCR library was made from it. To make TCR beta libraries, researchers used iRepertoire HTBI primers and Arm-PCR of CDR3 regions. MiXCR, applied by TCRdb to the multiplex PCR reads, yields one record per CDR3 protein. The table includes almost 350,000 distinct CDR3 sequences, around a fifth detected once. The sequencing here drew on peripheral blood mononuclear cells (PBMCs), taken when the disease was refractory, from a patient treated with antithyroid drugs. These receptors all come from a female donor with Graves disease.

Ten or more counts support this clonotype. The rearrangement joins TRBV3-1 to TRBJ1-2; no clear D gene. Germline values: CDR1 LGHDT, CDR2 YNNKEL (reference sequence). V dropped 4 bases and J dropped 8 bases, with 14 bases sitting between them. The CDR3 covers 13 residues. The CDR3 loop reads CASSPGRVRGYTF. Here the CDR3 DNA reads TGTGCCAGCAGCCCGGGGAGGGTACGGGGCTACACCTTC. Full variable domain (missing parts from reference TRBV3-1 and TRBJ1-2): DTAVSQTPKYLVTQMGNDKSIKCEQNLGHDTMYWYKQDSKKFLKIMFSYNNKELIINETVPNRFSPKSPDKAHLNLHINSLELGDSAVYFCASSPGRVRGYTFGSGTRLTVV.

This clonotype was observed a handful of times. One end of the junction varies from germline; a read error may be responsible. The V and J genes are TRBV7-2 and TRBJ1-5, with TRBD1 identical over 10 bases. Germline V CDR1 and CDR2: SGHTA, FQGNSA. This CDR3 has 15 amino acids. The CDR3 DNA is TGTGCTAGCAGCAGACAGGGGGCGCGAAATCAGCCCCAGCATTTT. As protein: CASSRQGARNQPQHF.

This clonotype appeared a few times. J is TRBJ2-7 and V is TRBV20-1, with D hard to call. The CDR3 is 12 residues long. With 5 bases removed from V and 2 bases from J, the gap between germline ends came to 10 bases. Germline V gene data show CDR1 as DFQATT and CDR2 as SNEGSKA (reference sequence). DNA for the CDR3: TGCAGTGCTCGGCCACAAACCTACGAGCAGTACTTC. Amino acids: CSARPQTYEQYF.

A few counts support this clonotype. The gene calls are TRBV19 and TRBJ1-2; no reliable D call. This CDR3 region has 16 residues. CDR1 is LNHDA, CDR2 SQIVND, per germline (reference sequence). Trimming took 9 bases from V and 8 from J, leaving 28 bases between them. CDR3 bases: TGTGCCAGCAAGCCTCCCTCGACGGAATTAAGAAACGGCTACACCTTC. Amino acid sequence: CASKPPSTELRNGYTF.

This clonotype was observed at least ten times. The chain is built from TRBV2 and TRBJ2-7; TRBD2 is a possible D gene (6 bases). Deletions cut 4 bases from V and 6 bases from J, with 7 bases between. The germline V gene has CDR1 SNHLY and CDR2 FYNNEI. The CDR3 has 11 amino acids. CDR3 sequence: CASSGEVEQYF. CDR3 DNA sequence: TGTGCCAGCAGTGGGGAGGTCGAGCAGTACTTC.

The chain has TRBV19 and TRBJ2-2; D is undetermined. The germline gives CDR1 LNHDA, CDR2 SQIVND (reference sequence). The CDR3 has 12 residues. V lost 7 bases and J 1 base, leaving 4 bases between the germline ends. DNA of the CDR3: TGTGCCAGTATAGGGAACACCGGGGAGCTGTTTTTT. This translates into CASIGNTGELFF.

In its sample, this clonotype was seen a few times. V and J are TRBV27 and TRBJ2-5; 11 nucleotides align to TRBD2. The CDR3 has 15 residues. The trim removed 3 bases at V and 9 bases at J, leaving 9 bases unmatched. Germline CDR1 is MNHEY and CDR2 is SMNVEV (reference sequence). The CDR3 sequence is CASSFGTSGPSPQYF. The CDR3 bases are TGTGCCAGCAGTTTTGGGACTAGCGGCCCGAGCCCCCAGTACTTC.

This clonotype turned up a few times. This chain connects TRBV5-6 to TRBJ2-5; 9 nucleotides line up with TRBD1. The junction had 6 bases not matched to a gene; V was cut back by 4 bases and J by 5 bases. Per germline, CDR1 SGHDT and CDR2 YYEEEE. The CDR3 is made up of 14 amino acids. CDR3 sequence: CASSISQGAETQYF. The CDR3 nucleotides read TGTGCCAGCAGCATATCACAGGGGGCGGAGACCCAGTACTTC. The full variable domain, rest sourced from reference TRBV5-6 and TRBJ2-5, is DAGVTQSPTHLIKTRGQQVTLRCSPKSGHDTVSWYQQALGQGPQFIFQYYEEEERQRGNFPDRFSGHQFPNYSSELNVNALLLGDSALYLCASSISQGAETQYFGPGTRLLVL.

This clonotype was counted a few times. This chain joins TRBV18 and TRBJ2-7, with D possibly being TRBD1 (6 bases). This CDR3 comprises 15 residues. The V and J ends lost 4 bases and 1 base respectively, with 14 bases between them. The germline gives CDR1 KGHSH, CDR2 LQKENI. The DNA of the CDR3 is TGTGCCAGCTCACTCTGGGAACAGGGTTCCTACGAGCAGTACTTC. Encoded protein: CASSLWEQGSYEQYF. Variable domain in full (rest from reference TRBV18 and TRBJ2-7): NAGVMQNPRHLVRRRGQEARLRCSPMKGHSHVYWYRQLPEEGLKFMVYLQKENIIDESGMPKERFSAEFPKEGPSILRIQQVVRGDSAAYFCASSLWEQGSYEQYFGPGTRLTVT.

The chain uses TRBV6-1 and TRBJ1-2; D is unclear. This CDR3 spans 16 amino acids. CDR1 and CDR2 (germline): MNHNS, SASEGT. V was pared by 6 bases and J by 3 bases, with 20 bases between. The CDR3, as DNA: TGTGCCAGCAGGACTCCGTCCCCCCGAGGCTACTATGGCTACACCTTC. Translating it yields CASRTPSPRGYYGYTF.

This sequence joins TRBV6-1 and TRBJ1-2; D unresolved. CDR1 MNHNS and CDR2 SASEGT come from the germline V gene. With 8 bases removed from V and 10 bases from J, the gap between germline ends came to 20 bases. The CDR3 length is 13 residues. The DNA for the CDR3 is TGTGCCAGCCGGAGTGTCCTCTCGCTCGACTACACCTTC. Its protein product is CASRSVLSLDYTF.

This clonotype is a singleton in its sample. The chain couples TRBV20-1 to TRBJ1-6, with TRBD1 as a possible D gene (5 bases). The V gene's germline CDR1 is DFQATT and CDR2 SNEGSKA (reference sequence). The CDR3 contains 15 residues. V shed 2 bases and J shed 5 bases, with 13 bases lying between them. CDR3 nucleotides: TGCAGTGCTAGACGAAGACAGCTGAATAATTCACCCCTCCACTTT. Translated, it gives CSARRRQLNNSPLHF.

This clonotype was seen many times. The genes are TRBV27 and TRBJ1-1, with 7 bases aligning to TRBD1. Germline CDR1 is MNHEY and CDR2 is SMNVEV (reference sequence). V shed 5 bases and J 0 bases; nucleotides not matched to a gene: 6. The CDR3 runs 15 residues. The CDR3 region is CASSPGTVMNTEAFF. Here the CDR3 DNA reads TGTGCCAGCAGTCCCGGGACAGTGATGAACACTGAAGCTTTCTTT.

The CDR3 reads CAWNRLDRDTGELFF. As DNA, the CDR3 is TGTGCCTGGAACCGACTCGATAGGGACACCGGGGAGCTGTTTTTT. The chain is built from TRBV30 and TRBJ2-2; no definite D call. This CDR3 has 15 residues. Germline V gene data show CDR1 as GTSNPN and CDR2 as SVGIG (reference sequence). V was trimmed by 4 bases and J by 3 bases, leaving 15 bases between them. The full variable domain, completed using reference TRBV30 and TRBJ2-2, is SQTIHQWPATLVQPVGSPLSLECTVEGTSNPNLYWYRQAAGRGLQLLFYSVGIGQISSEVPQNLSASRPQDRQFILSSKKLLLSDSGFYLCAWNRLDRDTGELFFGEGSRLTVL.

This clonotype was recorded many times. DNA for the CDR3: TGTGCCATCAGTAGCGGGAGACCTTACGAGCAGTACTTC. It yields the protein CAISSGRPYEQYF. The chain is built from TRBV10-3 and TRBJ2-7, with 8 bases lining up with TRBD2. V was clipped by 5 bases and J by 4 bases; unmatched bases: 4. The CDR3 is 13 residues long. Germline CDR1 ENHRY, CDR2 SYGVKD.

The sample holds a few counts of this clonotype. A read error may account for a junction end that differs from germline. The chain joins TRBV5-1 to TRBJ2-3; maybe TRBD2 (7 bases). Per germline, CDR1 SGHRS and CDR2 YFSETQ. The CDR3 sequence is 16 residues long. This CDR3 reads CASRLGGATATDTQYF. CDR3 sequence (DNA): TGCGCCAGCAGATTGGGGGGGGCGACCGCCACAGATACGCAGTATTTT. The complete variable domain, with remaining parts taken from reference TRBV5-1 and TRBJ2-3, reads KAGVTQTPRYLIKTRGQQVTLSCSPISGHRSVSWYQQTPGQGLQFLFEYFSETQRNKGNFPGRFSGRQFSNSRSEMNVSTLELGDSALYLCASRLGGATATDTQYFGPGTRLTVL.

This clonotype was counted a few times. The CDR3 loop is CASSYTAPTGVFSYEQYF. As DNA, the CDR3 is TGTGCCAGCAGTTATACCGCCCCGACAGGGGTCTTCTCCTACGAGCAGTACTTC. V usage is TRBV6-2 or TRBV6-3 and J usage is TRBJ2-7, with 8 bases lining up with TRBD1. The ends lost 3 bases at V and 0 bases at J; junction bases unmatched: 13. This CDR3 comprises 18 residues. CDR1 and CDR2 from the germline V gene are MNHEY and SVGEGT.

This clonotype was picked up many times. V usage is TRBV12-3 or TRBV12-4 and J usage is TRBJ2-7; 10 bases agree with TRBD1. The CDR3 spans 15 residues. J was trimmed by 3 bases and V by 5 bases; bases with no gene match: 7. CDR3 amino acids: CASSVGTGEYYEQYF. As DNA, the CDR3 is TGTGCCAGCAGTGTCGGGACAGGGGAATACTACGAGCAGTACTTC.

This clonotype was recorded many times. The chain links TRBV20-1 to TRBJ1-2, with 9 nucleotides matching TRBD1. The length of the CDR3 is 12 residues. Trimming cost V 5 bases and J 8 bases; bases outside gene matches: 6. The germline V gene encodes CDR1 DFQATT and CDR2 SNEGSKA (reference sequence). Here the CDR3 reads CSALQGARGYTF. The DNA for the CDR3 is TGCAGTGCTTTACAGGGGGCGCGAGGCTACACCTTC.

There are many counts of this clonotype. The chain has TRBV20-1 and TRBJ2-7, with TRBD1 matching over 8 bases. This CDR3 is built from 14 residues. The V and J ends lost 3 bases and 3 bases, in that order; junction bases with no gene match: 7. Germline V gene data show CDR1 as DFQATT and CDR2 as SNEGSKA (reference sequence). The CDR3 DNA reads TGCAGTGCTAGCCCCCGGGACAGGCGCTACGAGCAGTACTTC. It translates to CSASPRDRRYEQYF.

The chain links TRBV4-1 to TRBJ2-7, with 10 bases identical to TRBD2. With 3 bases clipped from V and 4 bases from J, the junction kept 9 bases outside the gene matches. CDR3 length equals 16 residues. CDR1 and CDR2 (germline): MGHRA, YSYEKL. In nucleotides, the CDR3 is TGCGCCAGCAGCCAGCCTACACTAGCGGGAAGATACGAGCAGTACTTC. Its protein is CASSQPTLAGRYEQYF.